This T cell receptor beta chain was sequenced in a study of Ad26.COV2.S vaccination and SARS-CoV-2 variants (dated by TCRdb to the early 2020s). Context from the whole study: TCRbeta repertoire sequencing was used to assess the specificity and breadth of SARS-CoV-2-reactive T cell receptors after Ad26.COV2.S vaccination. The TCR-sequenced set comprised around 30 samples: some 20 Ad26.COV2.S vaccine recipients, 5 placebo recipients and 8 SARS-CoV-2 convalescent individuals. What the study reported, not specific to this receptor: Ad26.COV2.S recipients had higher spike-specific TCR breadth than placebo recipients (P = 0.0014). It was noted by the authors that total T cell responses may have been underestimated by the TCR breadth and depth analyses. Substantial breadth of spike-specific CD8+ and CD4+ T cell responses was reported after vaccination. Vaccine and placebo recipients had similar non-spike TCR breadth, a finding consistent with the vaccine containing only spike.

Notes on this clone: Its antigen is currently not known. There are no base qualities to consult, and no much larger clone falls within one base.

The CDR3 sequence holds 14 residues, the cysteine and phenylalanine included. Solely the CDR3 DNA is kept, with 42 bases framed from the first base. The junction shows trimming of 4 bases on V and 6 bases on J, and the gene matches do not reach 6 bases of it. Sequences LGHDT (CDR1) and YNNKEL (CDR2) are obtained from the germline V gene (reference sequence). The time point label here, explained by the study, means: individuals recovered from natural SARS-CoV-2 infection. The immunoSEQ Assay was used to sequence TCRbeta CDR3 regions. After extraction, genomic DNA underwent amplification by bias-controlled multiplex PCR, followed by high-throughput sequencing. Per the authors' processing: To quantify the absolute abundance of every unique TCRbeta CDR3 region, sequences were collapsed and filtered. Usable DNA was measured by amplifying reference genes present in all nucleated cells, and TCRbeta template counts were normalized to that usable DNA to estimate T cell fraction. Repertoire TCRs were annotated as SARS-CoV-2-specific when V gene, CDR3 amino acid sequence and J gene were exactly matched to a known reactive TCR set. The reference SARS-CoV-2 TCR set was obtained from MIRA and was filtered for enrichment in COVID-19-positive ImmuneCODE repertoires, whereby public or cross-reactive TCRs were removed. Drawing on the MIRA antigens, annotated TCRs were analysed further at the level of specific ORF or position within ORF. Breadth was defined as the number of annotated unique rearrangements divided by the total number of unique productive rearrangements, and depth was defined as the summed frequency of the annotated unique rearrangements. Two-sided Wilcoxon rank-sum tests were applied when comparing TCR breadth between groups. TCRdb took this table from immuneACCESS and kept in-frame rearrangements with V and J called. Such tables lack part of the clones; where checked against another copy, unresolved V genes explain under half of the gap, and the rest is unexplained. The V and J calls and clone size come from that table; D and trimming were worked out from the DNA. This sample has more than 85,000 clones in its table, and around three quarters of those were observed once. The top ten constitute 15% to 20% of the sample.

This sequence originates from a human donor who had recovered from COVID-19. The chain employs TRBV3-1 (or the pseudogene TRBV3-2) and TRBJ1-5, with 7 junctional bases fitting TRBD1. Here the sequenced sample was peripheral blood, taken after recovery from COVID-19. The sequence in DNA is TGTGCCAGCAGCCCCATACAGGGGAGTCAGCCCCAGCATTTT. Protein translation: CASSPIQGSQPQHF.